These 13 T cell receptor beta chains were all obtained from the same sample, sequenced in a study of T cell changes during pregnancy in multiple sclerosis. Some clones are missing from TCRdb's copy, which holds only in-frame ones; the method was immunoSEQ multiplex PCR. Among 60,000 to 80,000 clones listed, roughly nine tenths were seen once. The source material was peripheral blood, sampled before pregnancy. The receptors were sampled from a female donor with multiple sclerosis, enrolled in a pregnancy study.

The CDR3 coding sequence is TGTGCCAGCAGTCCCGGGGGGCTCCAAGAGACCCAGTACTTC. Residues: CASSPGGLQETQYF. This rearrangement joins TRBV5-4 to TRBJ2-5, with D possibly being TRBD2 (7 bases). Germline CDR1 and CDR2: SGHNT and YYREEE (reference sequence). Deletions cut 5 bases from V and 1 base from J, with 12 bases between. The length of the CDR3 is 14 residues.

J is TRBJ2-3 and V is TRBV2; D remains ambiguous. V lost 1 base and J lost 0, with 8 bases in between. The CDR3 consists of 15 residues. Germline V gene lookup returns CDR1 SNHLY and CDR2 FYNNEI. The CDR3 DNA is TGTGCCAGCAGTGAAGGAGGTACTAGCACAGATACGCAGTATTTT. It is translated as CASSEGGTSTDTQYF.

The J gene is TRBJ2-5, the V gene TRBV5-8, with 8 bases lining up with TRBD2. This CDR3 spans 16 amino acids. Germline CDR1 and CDR2: SGHTS and YDEGEE. Trimming took 3 bases from V and 0 from J; bases not matched to a gene: 7. The CDR3 region is CASSSGGGWYQETQYF. As DNA, the CDR3 is TGTGCCAGCAGCTCGGGGGGGGGATGGTACCAAGAGACCCAGTACTTC.

This chain joins TRBV30 and TRBJ2-3; 9 nucleotides line up with TRBD1. Germline assignment: CDR1 GTSNPN and CDR2 SVGIG (reference sequence). V shed 5 bases, J shed 6 bases, and the junction held 12 bases outside the gene matches. The CDR3 sequence is 15 residues long. DNA of the CDR3: TGTGCCTGGGGCAGACAGGGGGTCGGGAGGGATACGCAGTATTTT. The encoded protein is CAWGRQGVGRDTQYF. Supplemented by reference TRBV30 and TRBJ2-3, the full variable domain reads SQTIHQWPATLVQPVGSPLSLECTVEGTSNPNLYWYRQAAGRGLQLLFYSVGIGQISSEVPQNLSASRPQDRQFILSSKKLLLSDSGFYLCAWGRQGVGRDTQYFGPGTRLTVL.

V and J are TRBV30 and TRBJ1-3; 8 bases fit TRBD1. The CDR3 consists of 16 residues. Per germline, CDR1 GTSNPN and CDR2 SVGIG (reference sequence). J was trimmed by 0 bases and V by 5 bases; bases with no gene match: 9. The CDR3, as DNA: TGTGCCTGGCGCGTCCGGGACAGGAACTCTGGAAACACCATATATTTT. Residues: CAWRVRDRNSGNTIYF. Using reference TRBV30 and TRBJ1-3 for the parts outside the CDR3, the full variable domain is SQTIHQWPATLVQPVGSPLSLECTVEGTSNPNLYWYRQAAGRGLQLLFYSVGIGQISSEVPQNLSASRPQDRQFILSSKKLLLSDSGFYLCAWRVRDRNSGNTIYFGEGSWLTVV.

The V gene is TRBV7-9, the J gene TRBJ1-4; possible D gene TRBD1, 5 bases. Trimming took 6 bases from V and 4 from J, leaving 12 bases between them. The germline gives CDR1 SEHNR, CDR2 FQNEAQ (reference sequence). This CDR3 is built from 14 residues. The chain's CDR3 is CASRNKGVNEKLFF. CDR3 sequence (DNA): TGTGCCAGCAGGAACAAAGGGGTTAATGAAAAACTGTTTTTT.

This rearrangement joins TRBV7-8 to TRBJ2-1; D is uncertain. The V end was cut by 5 bases, the J end by 4 bases, with 15 bases between. Germline CDR1 and CDR2: SGHVS and FQNEAQ. CDR3 size: 15 residues. The CDR3 loop reads CASSRPPEPYNEQFF. In DNA form, the CDR3 reads TGTGCCAGCAGCCGCCCCCCGGAGCCTTACAATGAGCAGTTCTTC.

The V call is TRBV28, the J call TRBJ2-1, with D perhaps matching TRBD1 (5 bases). The CDR3 runs to 14 residues. Germline-derived CDR1 and CDR2 are MDHEN and SYDVKM. Trimming pared 6 bases from V and 8 bases from J, leaving 17 bases between. The CDR3 here is CASRNAQGVDEQFF. The CDR3 nucleotides are TGTGCCAGCAGGAACGCCCAGGGCGTCGATGAGCAGTTCTTC.

The chain employs TRBV7-6 and TRBJ1-1, with D unresolved. Between the trimmed V and J ends, which lost 2 bases and 4 bases, there was a span of 11 bases. Germline CDR1 reads SGHVS; CDR2 reads FNYEAQ. The CDR3 has 14 residues. CDR3 sequence: CASSLRFSGTEAFF. CDR3 DNA: TGTGCCAGCAGCTTACGTTTTTCGGGCACTGAAGCTTTCTTT. The variable domain in full, with the rest retrieved from reference TRBV7-6 and TRBJ1-1, is GAGVSQSPRYKVTKRGQDVALRCDPISGHVSLYWYRQALGQGPEFLTYFNYEAQQDKSGLPNDRFSAERPEGSISTLTIQRTEQRDSAMYRCASSLRFSGTEAFFGQGTRLTVV.

Turning to this clone: Other DNA sequences within the sample encode an identical CDR3. The chain has TRBV6-5 and TRBJ1-1; 7 bases align to TRBD1. Germline CDR1 MNHEY, CDR2 SVGAGI. The V and J ends lost 0 bases and 4 bases, in that order; junction bases with no gene match: 2. The CDR3 length is 14 residues. As DNA, the CDR3 is TGTGCCAGCAGTTACTCCCCAGGGGGCACTGAAGCTTTCTTT. Its translation: CASSYSPGGTEAFF.

This chain joins TRBV2 and TRBJ2-7; TRBD1 might be the D (6 bases). The V end was cut by 7 bases, the J end by 4 bases, with 17 bases between. CDR3 length equals 14 residues. Germline CDR1 SNHLY, CDR2 FYNNEI. CDR3 DNA sequence: TGTGCCAGCACTCCCGGGACACCAGGGTACGAGCAGTACTTC. Its protein product is CASTPGTPGYEQYF.

V gene TRBV7-2 combines with J gene TRBJ2-7; tentatively, D is TRBD2 (6 bases). The V gene's germline CDR1 is SGHTA and CDR2 FQGNSA. This CDR3 contains 15 residues. V lost 2 bases to trimming and J lost 3 bases, with 14 bases between them. CDR3 amino acids: CASSLLGGMDYEQYF. DNA for the CDR3: TGTGCCAGCAGCTTATTGGGAGGAATGGACTACGAGCAGTACTTC.

The gene calls are TRBV30 and TRBJ2-7; 12 bases line up with TRBD2. CDR1 and CDR2 from the germline V gene are GTSNPN and SVGIG (reference sequence). V lost 0 bases, J lost 6 bases, and 12 bases stayed unmatched. The CDR3 runs to 17 residues. CDR3 DNA sequence: TGTGCCTGGAGTGTTGGACTAGCGGGATCCCGCGGGGGCGAGCAGTACTTC. This encodes CAWSVGLAGSRGGEQYF.